Following are 9 T cell receptor beta chains from one sample sequenced in a study of response to subunit inactivated influenza vaccine. Via MiXCR, TCRdb re-called the RT-PCR reads, giving one row per CDR3 protein. The repertoire holds roughly 760,000 distinct CDR3 sequences, approximately 22% seen once, with more than 8.5% in the top ten. The sequencing used PBMCs from blood, collected roughly 5 days after vaccination. The receptors were sampled from a man aged 45 to 65 who received an inactivated influenza vaccine.

The J gene is TRBJ2-3, the V gene TRBV9, with 10 bases that match TRBD2. Germline CDR1 is SGDLS and CDR2 is YYNGEE. The J segment lost 1 base and the V segment lost 0 bases, leaving 8 bases of the junction unmatched. The CDR3 runs 18 residues. CDR3 nucleotides: TGTGCCAGCAGCGTAGCTTTTGAGCGGGAGGGCCGCACAGATACGCAGTATTTT. It specifies CASSVAFEREGRTDTQYF.

This clonotype was counted a few times. This rearrangement joins TRBV12-3 or TRBV12-4 to TRBJ1-2, with TRBD1 identical over 7 bases. The V gene end was trimmed by 7 bases and the J gene end by 3 bases; junction bases not matched to a gene: 8. This CDR3 is built from 14 residues. The CDR3 bases are TGTGCCAGCAACTGGGGACAGTCTCACTATGGCTACACCTTC. Translation gives CASNWGQSHYGYTF.

V and J are TRBV7-9 and TRBJ2-1; D is unresolved. Germline CDR1 and CDR2: SEHNR and FQNEAQ (reference sequence). The CDR3 has 14 residues. V was cut by 7 bases and J by 2 bases, with 12 bases left in between. CDR3 bases: TGTGCCAGCACCCCGGAGTGGGCCTACAATGAGCAGTTCTTC. Translated: CASTPEWAYNEQFF.

This clonotype was counted a few times. The rearrangement joins TRBV20-1 to TRBJ2-1; 9 nucleotides align to TRBD2. Germline loops: CDR1 DFQATT, CDR2 SNEGSKA (reference sequence). V dropped 5 bases and J dropped 6; count of bases not matched to a gene: 8. The CDR3 runs 14 residues. CDR3 sequence: CSARGGATFNEQFF. The CDR3 region has the DNA TGCAGTGCTCGCGGGGGGGCTACTTTCAATGAGCAGTTCTTC.

This chain uses TRBV20-1 with TRBJ2-3; perhaps TRBD2 as D (6 bases). Trimming left V 0 bases short and J 2 bases short, with 15 bases between. The CDR3 contains 16 residues. Germline V gene data show CDR1 as DFQATT and CDR2 as SNEGSKA (reference sequence). CDR3 amino acids: CSARDPGLGPTDTQYF. In DNA, the CDR3 is TGCAGTGCTAGAGATCCGGGACTGGGACCCACAGATACGCAGTATTTT.

V gene TRBV10-3 combines with J gene TRBJ2-5, with 10 positions matching TRBD2. This CDR3 region has 14 residues. Germline CDR1 and CDR2: ENHRY and SYGVKD. The trim removed 2 bases at V and 5 bases at J, leaving 2 bases unmatched. The CDR3: CAISEISGGETQYF. CDR3 DNA sequence: TGTGCCATCAGTGAGATTAGCGGGGGGGAGACCCAGTACTTC.

This chain uses TRBV7-9 with TRBJ2-3; TRBD2 matches at 9 bases. Per germline, CDR1 SEHNR and CDR2 FQNEAQ (reference sequence). This CDR3 is 16 amino acids long. Trimming at V came to 4 bases and at J to 2 bases, leaving 7 bases not matched to a gene. CDR3 residues: CASSWRGGLDTDTQYF. The CDR3, as DNA: TGTGCCAGCAGCTGGCGGGGGGGGCTCGACACAGATACGCAGTATTTT.

The J gene is TRBJ2-7, the V gene TRBV4-3; D tentatively fits TRBD1 or TRBD2 (6 bases each). The V and J ends lost 0 bases and 4 bases respectively, with 16 bases between them. Germline CDR1 reads LGHNA; CDR2 reads YSLEER. This CDR3 has 16 residues. CDR3: CASSQEGGQVPYEQYF. Here the CDR3 DNA reads TGCGCCAGCAGCCAAGAAGGGGGGCAAGTTCCATACGAGCAGTACTTC.

This clonotype has just a few counts. The chain carries TRBV6-2 or TRBV6-3 and TRBJ1-1; no firm D call. The V end was cut by 2 bases, the J end by 4 bases, with 8 bases between. This CDR3 is built from 13 residues. From germline, CDR1 is MNHEY and CDR2 SVGEGT. CDR3 sequence (DNA): TGTGCCAGCAGTTACAATCGGTTCACTGAAGCTTTCTTT. This sequence encodes CASSYNRFTEAFF.